The rows below give T cell receptor beta chains drawn from one sample of a study of shared clonotypes between healthy human individuals. TCRdb's table, derived via immunoSEQ multiplex PCR, lists solely in-frame clones and lacks some. This sample has 650,000 to 800,000 clones, with 92% found just once. The sequenced sample consisted of naive CD8+ T cells sorted from blood. These TCRs come from a man aged 30 to 45 in good health. Each CDR3 is given with its conserved first and last residue. D genes are given only for firm matches. Clone size is shown for a subset of rows, as once, few, many or a class of expanded clone.

size	V	D	J	CDR3	DNA
once	TRBV28	-	TRBJ1-1	CASSFRVLGTEAFF	TGTGCCAGCAGTTTCAGGGTACTAGGGACTGAAGCTTTCTTT
-	TRBV27	-	TRBJ2-7	CASSIARTHEQYF	TGTGCCAGCAGTATAGCAAGAACCCACGAGCAGTACTTC
-	TRBV6-5	-	TRBJ2-2	CASSITGTGELFF	TGTGCCAGCAGTATAACAGGGACCGGGGAGCTGTTTTTT
once	TRBV5-1	-	TRBJ1-1	CASSPVGNTEAFF	TGCGCCAGCAGCCCCGTCGGGAACACTGAAGCTTTCTTT
-	TRBV11-3	-	TRBJ2-1	CASSSRGGYNEQFF	TGTGCCAGCAGCTCCAGGGGCGGCTACAATGAGCAGTTCTTC
once	TRBV27	-	TRBJ2-7	CASSRSGREQYF	TGTGCCAGCAGTCGTTCCGGACGGGAGCAGTACTTC
-	TRBV28	TRBD1	TRBJ2-5	CASSWGQKQETQYF	TGTGCCAGCAGCTGGGGACAGAAACAAGAGACCCAGTACTTC
once	TRBV11-2	-	TRBJ2-3	CASSHLISADTQYF	TGTGCCAGCAGCCATCTTATCTCTGCAGATACGCAGTATTTT
few	TRBV27	-	TRBJ2-7	CASSLSGQGGYEQYF	TGTGCCAGCAGTTTATCCGGTCAGGGTGGCTACGAGCAGTACTTC
once	TRBV4-1	-	TRBJ2-7	CASSQDPGGRTTYEQYF	TGCGCCAGCAGCCAAGATCCGGGGGGCCGAACCACCTACGAGCAGTACTTC
-	TRBV4-2	-	TRBJ2-3	CASSQGVSGLSTDTQYF	TGTGCCAGCAGCCAAGGGGTGAGCGGGCTTAGCACAGATACGCAGTATTTT
-	TRBV27	-	TRBJ1-2	CASRPSPGGLPDGYTF	TGTGCCAGCCGCCCCTCCCCCGGGGGGCTGCCGGATGGCTACACCTTC
-	TRBV7-8	-	TRBJ2-5	CASRSRPSETQYF	TGTGCCAGCAGGTCGAGGCCCTCGGAGACCCAGTACTTC
-	TRBV28	TRBD1	TRBJ1-5	CASSDLRTGGGQPQHF	TGTGCCAGCAGTGACCTACGGACAGGGGGCGGGCAGCCCCAGCATTTT
-	TRBV6-1	TRBD2	TRBJ2-7	CASRPGLAPYEQYF	TGTGCCAGCAGGCCGGGACTAGCACCCTACGAGCAGTACTTC
few	TRBV28	-	TRBJ2-7	CASRYMTYEQYF	TGTGCCAGCAGGTATATGACCTACGAGCAGTACTTC
-	TRBV6-1	-	TRBJ2-2	CASRKGLASGELFF	TGTGCCAGCAGGAAAGGGCTAGCCTCCGGGGAGCTGTTTTTT
-	TRBV9	-	TRBJ2-3	CASSVGLIDTDTQYF	TGTGCCAGCAGCGTAGGACTGATAGACACAGATACGCAGTATTTT
-	TRBV6-1	-	TRBJ2-3	CASSDRRQGPILIF	TGTGCCAGCAGTGATCGGAGGCAGGGCCCGATTCTAATATTT
-	TRBV28	TRBD1	TRBJ2-7	CASSGDRLVPYEQYF	TGTGCCAGCAGTGGGGACAGGCTGGTACCCTACGAGCAGTACTTC
once	TRBV2	-	TRBJ2-7	CASRHPTGTTFYEQYF	TGTGCCAGCCGACACCCCACTGGGACCACATTTTACGAGCAGTACTTC
-	TRBV28	TRBD2	TRBJ2-1	CASYGTSGGSSYNEQFF	TGTGCCTCCTACGGGACTAGCGGGGGTAGCTCCTACAATGAGCAGTTCTTC
-	TRBV5-5	-	TRBJ2-5	CASSLGGGSATQYF	TGTGCCAGCAGCTTGGGAGGGGGTAGTGCGACCCAGTACTTC
-	TRBV28	-	TRBJ2-1	CASRPHGGAGNEQFF	TGTGCCAGCAGACCGCACGGGGGCGCGGGGAATGAGCAGTTCTTC
-	TRBV5-5	TRBD1	TRBJ1-2	CASSLEDATGRNYGYTF	TGTGCCAGCAGCCTGGAGGATGCGACAGGGAGAAACTATGGCTACACCTTC
-	TRBV5-1	TRBD2	TRBJ2-2	CASQPGLAGGVTGELFF	TGCGCCAGCCAACCCGGACTAGCGGGAGGAGTCACCGGGGAGCTGTTTTTT
-	TRBV11-3	TRBD2	TRBJ2-3	CASSGQAGSVDTQYF	TGTGCCAGCAGCGGCCAAGCGGGATCGGTAGATACGCAGTATTTT
-	TRBV30	TRBD1	TRBJ2-7	CASDGTDSYEQYF	TGTGCCTCCGACGGGACAGACTCCTACGAGCAGTACTTC
-	TRBV28	TRBD2	TRBJ2-7	CASSLSRGLAGESGYEQYF	TGTGCCAGCAGCCTATCCCGTGGGCTAGCGGGAGAATCAGGGTACGAGCAGTACTTC
once	TRBV2	-	TRBJ2-5	CASSEGGGGEQETQYF	TGTGCCAGCAGTGAAGGTGGGGGCGGCGAACAAGAGACCCAGTACTTC
once	TRBV28	-	TRBJ2-3	CASSSRVWADTQYF	TGTGCCAGCAGTTCCCGGGTCTGGGCAGATACGCAGTATTTT
-	TRBV19	-	TRBJ2-1	CASSWRGSYNEQFF	TGTGCCAGTAGTTGGAGGGGGTCCTACAATGAGCAGTTCTTC
-	TRBV19	-	TRBJ2-1	CASSQQHNSRLYNEQFF	TGTGCCAGCAGCCAACAACACAACTCAAGACTCTACAATGAGCAGTTCTTC
-	TRBV5-6	-	TRBJ2-1	CASSPQGGEQFF	TGTGCCAGCAGCCCCCAGGGGGGGGAGCAGTTCTTC
once	TRBV19	-	TRBJ2-3	CASSIFGLDRSDTQYF	TGTGCCAGTAGTATATTTGGGCTAGATCGATCAGATACGCAGTATTTT
-	TRBV9	-	TRBJ2-3	CASSTRPSGRTDTQYF	TGTGCCAGCAGCACCCGTCCTTCGGGACGCACAGATACGCAGTATTTT
-	TRBV28	-	TRBJ1-4	CASNYGEKLFF	TGTGCCAGCAACTATGGGGAAAAACTGTTTTTT
-	TRBV11-3	TRBD2	TRBJ2-2	CASSSGSGRRFF	TGTGCCAGCAGCTCGGGTAGCGGGAGAAGGTTTTTT
-	TRBV7-3	-	TRBJ2-7	CASSQTGTTSYEQYF	TGTGCCAGCAGCCAAACCGGGACAACCTCCTACGAGCAGTACTTC
-	TRBV6-5	TRBD2	TRBJ2-1	CASSYAGLGINEQFF	TGTGCCAGCAGTTACGCGGGACTAGGGATCAATGAGCAGTTCTTC
-	TRBV7-2	-	TRBJ2-7	CASGIRGVKVGEQYF	TGTGCCAGCGGTATTAGGGGAGTAAAAGTAGGCGAGCAGTACTTC
-	TRBV30	-	TRBJ1-1	CAWSVADSWNTEAFF	TGTGCCTGGAGTGTGGCGGACTCCTGGAACACTGAAGCTTTCTTT
-	TRBV6-4	-	TRBJ2-3	CASSDSSEADTQYF	TGTGCCAGCAGTGACTCGTCCGAAGCAGATACGCAGTATTTT
once	TRBV2	TRBD2	TRBJ2-1	CASRDTSGRGLYNEQFF	TGTGCCAGCAGAGATACTAGCGGGAGAGGTTTATACAATGAGCAGTTCTTC
-	TRBV11-2	-	TRBJ2-6	CASSGGTVGANVLTF	TGTGCCAGCAGCGGCGGGACGGTGGGGGCCAACGTCCTGACTTTC
-	TRBV7-9	-	TRBJ2-3	CASSLTTASTDTQYF	TGTGCCAGCAGCTTAACGACAGCATCCACAGATACGCAGTATTTT